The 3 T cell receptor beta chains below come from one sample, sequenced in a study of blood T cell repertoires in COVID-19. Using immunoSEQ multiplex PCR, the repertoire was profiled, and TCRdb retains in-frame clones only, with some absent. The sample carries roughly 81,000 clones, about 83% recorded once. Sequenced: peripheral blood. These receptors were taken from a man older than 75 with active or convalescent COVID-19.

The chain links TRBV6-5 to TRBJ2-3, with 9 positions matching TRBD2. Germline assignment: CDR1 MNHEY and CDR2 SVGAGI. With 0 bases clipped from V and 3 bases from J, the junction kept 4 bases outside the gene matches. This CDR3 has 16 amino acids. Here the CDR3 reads CASSYSHSGSTDTQYF. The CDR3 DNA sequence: TGTGCCAGCAGTTACTCCCATAGCGGGAGTACAGATACGCAGTATTTT.

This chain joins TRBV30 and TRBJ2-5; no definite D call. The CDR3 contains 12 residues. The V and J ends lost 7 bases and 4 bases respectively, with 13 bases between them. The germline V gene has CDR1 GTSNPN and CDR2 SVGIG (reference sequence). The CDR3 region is CAFTPPGETQYF. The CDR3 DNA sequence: TGTGCCTTTACTCCGCCGGGAGAGACCCAGTACTTC. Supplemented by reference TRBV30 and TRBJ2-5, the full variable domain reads SQTIHQWPATLVQPVGSPLSLECTVEGTSNPNLYWYRQAAGRGLQLLFYSVGIGQISSEVPQNLSASRPQDRQFILSSKKLLLSDSGFYLCAFTPPGETQYFGPGTRLLVL.

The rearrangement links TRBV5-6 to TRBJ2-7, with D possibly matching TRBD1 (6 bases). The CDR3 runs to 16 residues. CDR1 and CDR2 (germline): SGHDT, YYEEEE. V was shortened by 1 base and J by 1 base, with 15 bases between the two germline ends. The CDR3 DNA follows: TGTGCCAGCAGCTTGAGGACCAGGGGCGAATCCTACGAGCAGTACTTC. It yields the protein CASSLRTRGESYEQYF.